Below, 15 T cell receptor beta chains from the same sample are listed, as sequenced in a study of T-cell memory formation after mild COVID-19. A single record per CDR3 protein comes from TCRdb applying MiXCR to the 5' RACE reads. The sample lists roughly 380,000 distinct CDR3 sequences; 28% were seen once. The sequenced material came from PBMCs or a T cell subset sorted from them (not recorded which). These receptors originate from an adult woman who had mild COVID-19 (a few samples of this study predate the infection). Cell type and time point are not known.

The V and J genes are TRBV2 and TRBJ1-6, with unresolved D. The V gene lost 1 base and the J gene lost 0 bases, with 13 bases spanning the gap. Germline CDR1 SNHLY, CDR2 FYNNEI. This CDR3 is built from 18 residues. CDR3 protein: CASSEEEGSSSYNSPLHF. Here the CDR3 DNA reads TGTGCCAGCAGTGAAGAGGAAGGGTCGAGCTCCTATAATTCACCCCTCCACTTT.

The J gene is TRBJ1-5, the V gene TRBV3-1; D not resolved. CDR3 length equals 14 residues. Germline V gene sequence: CDR1 LGHDT, CDR2 YNNKEL (reference sequence). V gave up 6 bases and J gave up 2 bases, with 11 bases separating them. The CDR3 DNA reads as TGTGCCAGCAGTCAGACCGGAGGCAATCAGCCCCAGCATTTT. As protein: CASSQTGGNQPQHF. The whole variable domain, filled in from reference TRBV3-1 and TRBJ1-5, reads DTAVSQTPKYLVTQMGNDKSIKCEQNLGHDTMYWYKQDSKKFLKIMFSYNNKELIINETVPNRFSPKSPDKAHLNLHINSLELGDSAVYFCASSQTGGNQPQHFGDGTRLSIL.

V usage is TRBV9 and J usage is TRBJ2-1; 12 bases align to TRBD2. With 3 bases clipped from V and 3 bases from J, the junction kept 7 bases outside the gene matches. CDR1 SGDLS and CDR2 YYNGEE come from the germline V gene. There are 17 residues in the CDR3. Here the CDR3 reads CASSAATSGSIYNEQFF. The CDR3 nucleotides read TGTGCCAGCAGCGCAGCGACTAGCGGGAGTATCTACAATGAGCAGTTCTTC.

This clonotype was counted between two and nine times. The rearrangement links TRBV24-1 to TRBJ2-5, with 7 bases fitting TRBD2. Germline loops: CDR1 KGHDR, CDR2 SFDVKD. Trimming at V came to 5 bases and at J to 4 bases, leaving 6 bases not matched to a gene. This CDR3 has 14 residues. The CDR3 bases are TGTGCCACCAGTGGCGAGGGAGGGTCAGAGACCCAGTACTTC. Translating gives CATSGEGGSETQYF.

The chain employs TRBV5-1 and TRBJ2-7; 10 bases align to TRBD2. The V gene's germline CDR1 is SGHRS and CDR2 YFSETQ. The V segment lost 3 bases and the J segment 1 base; nucleotides outside the gene matches: 4. CDR3 length: 15 residues. CDR3 region: CASSWVAGGSYEQYF. The CDR3 DNA is TGCGCCAGCAGCTGGGTAGCGGGAGGATCCTACGAGCAGTACTTC.

The chain has TRBV20-1 and TRBJ2-3; D possibly corresponds to TRBD2 (6 bases). The germline V gene has CDR1 DFQATT and CDR2 SNEGSKA (reference sequence). This CDR3 is 14 amino acids long. V gave up 1 base and J gave up 5 bases, with 13 bases separating them. DNA of the CDR3: TGCAGTGCTAGAGTCGGGAGTAGGGGAGATACGCAGTATTTT. Protein: CSARVGSRGDTQYF.

The chain combines TRBV10-1 with TRBJ1-3; D not resolved. Germline V gene sequence: CDR1 WNHNN, CDR2 SYGVQD (reference sequence). This CDR3 comprises 14 residues. Trimming took 9 bases from V and 2 from J, leaving 14 bases between them. CDR3 sequence (DNA): TGCGCCAGTTCTTCGGACTTGACTGGAAACACCATATATTTT. Its protein is CASSSDLTGNTIYF.

This clonotype was observed a few times. The junction departs from germline at one end; a sequencing error may be responsible. V and J are TRBV7-7 and TRBJ2-5; weak D call: TRBD1 (5 bases). Germline CDR1 reads SSHAT; CDR2 reads FNYEAQ (reference sequence). There are 16 residues in the CDR3. The chain's CDR3 is CASSLSGRVSQETQYF. The CDR3 region has the DNA TGTGCTAGCAGCTTAAGTGGCAGGGTTTCTCAAGAGACCCAGTACTTC.

The chain combines TRBV18 with TRBJ1-4; D not certain. Germline V lookup: CDR1 KGHSH, CDR2 LQKENI. V lost 3 bases and J 4 bases, leaving 0 bases between the germline ends. This CDR3 region has 11 residues. This CDR3 reads CASSPNEKLFF. The CDR3 DNA is TGTGCCAGCTCACCTAATGAAAAACTGTTTTTT. Full variable domain (missing parts from reference TRBV18 and TRBJ1-4): NAGVMQNPRHLVRRRGQEARLRCSPMKGHSHVYWYRQLPEEGLKFMVYLQKENIIDESGMPKERFSAEFPKEGPSILRIQQVVRGDSAAYFCASSPNEKLFFGSGTQLSVL.

This chain uses TRBV6-2 or TRBV6-3 with TRBJ1-5; D is perhaps TRBD1 (5 bases). The CDR3 consists of 15 residues. With 5 bases removed from V and 2 bases from J, the gap between germline ends came to 13 bases. Looked up from germline, CDR1 is MNHEY and CDR2 is SVGEGT. The CDR3, as DNA: TGTGCCAGCAGTGACCGGGGCGTTGGCAATCAGCCCCAGCATTTT. It translates to CASSDRGVGNQPQHF.

This clonotype was counted ten times or more. The chain links TRBV7-8 to TRBJ2-2; D is perhaps TRBD1 or TRBD2 (5 bases each). Germline V gene data show CDR1 as SGHVS and CDR2 as FQNEAQ. The CDR3 extends over 16 amino acids. Trimming cost V 5 bases and J 4 bases, with 17 bases left between them. The chain's CDR3 is CASSPKRDRITGELFF. The CDR3 bases are TGTGCCAGCAGCCCCAAAAGGGACCGCATCACCGGGGAGCTGTTTTTT.

The V and J genes are TRBV28 and TRBJ1-2; TRBD1 matches 7 bases. The CDR3 consists of 14 residues. Germline V gene data show CDR1 as MDHEN and CDR2 as SYDVKM. J was trimmed by 4 bases and V by 3 bases; bases with no gene match: 5. The CDR3 DNA reads TGTGCCAGCAGTTTGCAGGGGGACTCCTATGGCTACACCTTC. Translation: CASSLQGDSYGYTF.

The V call is TRBV7-9, the J call TRBJ2-5, with 9 bases that match TRBD1. The CDR3 covers 14 residues. Germline CDR1 is SEHNR and CDR2 is FQNEAQ (reference sequence). V lost 7 bases, J lost 4 bases, and 7 bases stayed unmatched. In DNA, the CDR3 is TGTGCCAGCACCGGGACAGGGAGGGGAGAGACCCAGTACTTC. Its translation is CASTGTGRGETQYF.

This clonotype occurred a few times. The chain employs TRBV11-2 and TRBJ2-5; tentative D call: TRBD1 (6 bases). With 6 bases removed from V and 2 bases from J, the gap between germline ends came to 13 bases. Per germline, CDR1 SGHAT and CDR2 FQNNGV. This CDR3 region has 14 residues. The CDR3 DNA reads as TGTGCCAGCAGGTCACAGGGTCGACAAGAGACCCAGTACTTC. Translated: CASRSQGRQETQYF.

The chain is built from TRBV5-1 and TRBJ2-1, with a tentative D call TRBD2 (6 bases). CDR3 length: 15 amino acids. Germline values: CDR1 SGHRS, CDR2 YFSETQ. The V gene lost 2 bases and the J gene lost 2 bases, with 11 bases spanning the gap. This CDR3 reads CASSLPGRPYNEQFF. The DNA for the CDR3 is TGCGCCAGCAGCTTACCCGGGAGACCCTACAATGAGCAGTTCTTC.